The next 20 T cell receptor beta chains were all read from a single sample in a study of beta chain features in type 1 diabetes. Investigators reverse transcribed all isolated RNA, so they sequenced expressed TCRB transcripts. TCRdb's copy holds only in-frame clones and misses some; the assay was immunoSEQ multiplex PCR. The sample has approximately 150,000 clones; 8.5% to 12% are singletons. The sample was naive CD4+ T cells from blood. The source of these receptors is a man younger than 30 in good health.

In its sample, this clone was seen a few times. The J gene is TRBJ1-5, the V gene TRBV6-5, with a possible D match to TRBD1 (6 bases). V was pared by 2 bases and J by 7 bases, with 9 bases between. This CDR3 spans 13 amino acids. Germline-derived CDR1 and CDR2 are MNHEY and SVGAGI. Here the CDR3 reads CASSYDRGQPQHF. The DNA for the CDR3 is TGTGCCAGCAGTTACGATAGGGGGCAGCCCCAGCATTTT.

V gene TRBV5-6 combines with J gene TRBJ2-2; 7 bases are shared with TRBD1. V shed 3 bases, J shed 3 bases, and the junction held 5 bases outside the gene matches. From germline, CDR1 is SGHDT and CDR2 YYEEEE. The CDR3 runs to 15 residues. Written as DNA, the CDR3 is TGTGCCAGCAGCTCCTGGACAGGCTACACCGGGGAGCTGTTTTTT. This sequence encodes CASSSWTGYTGELFF. Based on the CDR3 plus reference TRBV5-6 and TRBJ2-2, the full variable domain is DAGVTQSPTHLIKTRGQQVTLRCSPKSGHDTVSWYQQALGQGPQFIFQYYEEEERQRGNFPDRFSGHQFPNYSSELNVNALLLGDSALYLCASSSWTGYTGELFFGEGSRLTVL.

This clone was detected a few times. The chain links TRBV5-1 to TRBJ1-3, with a tentative D call TRBD1 (5 bases). The CDR3 has 15 amino acids. The V gene lost 4 bases and the J gene lost 0 bases, with 11 bases spanning the gap. CDR1 and CDR2 from the germline V gene are SGHRS and YFSETQ. The CDR3 protein is CASSAGGVSGNTIYF. In DNA, the CDR3 is TGCGCCAGCAGCGCGGGAGGGGTCTCTGGAAACACCATATATTTT.

This clone showed up just a few times. The chain couples TRBV5-1 to TRBJ1-2; 9 bases align to TRBD1. Germline CDR1 and CDR2: SGHRS and YFSETQ. The CDR3 consists of 14 residues. The junction had 11 bases not matched to a gene; V was cut back by 6 bases and J by 8 bases. CDR3: CASKTGTGPSGYTF. The CDR3 DNA reads as TGCGCCAGCAAGACCGGGACAGGGCCAAGCGGCTACACCTTC.

This chain joins TRBV5-4 and TRBJ2-7, with 10 bases lining up with TRBD2. The germline CDR1 and CDR2 sequences are SGHNT and YYREEE (reference sequence). With 4 bases clipped from V and 0 bases from J, the junction kept 7 bases outside the gene matches. The CDR3 is made up of 16 amino acids. The CDR3: CASSDSGGPPSYEQYF. CDR3 sequence (DNA): TGTGCCAGCAGCGATAGCGGGGGGCCCCCCTCCTACGAGCAGTACTTC.

V and J are TRBV30 and TRBJ1-4, with a tentative D call TRBD1 (5 bases). Germline V lookup: CDR1 GTSNPN, CDR2 SVGIG (reference sequence). This CDR3 has 14 amino acids. Trimming took 0 bases from V and 8 from J, leaving 13 bases between them. The CDR3 DNA sequence: TGTGCCTGGAGTGTAGGGGCTTTAGAAGAAAAACTGTTTTTT. Residues: CAWSVGALEEKLFF. Looking up the rest from reference TRBV30 and TRBJ1-4 gives the full variable domain: SQTIHQWPATLVQPVGSPLSLECTVEGTSNPNLYWYRQAAGRGLQLLFYSVGIGQISSEVPQNLSASRPQDRQFILSSKKLLLSDSGFYLCAWSVGALEEKLFFGSGTQLSVL.

There are a few counts of this clone. This chain connects TRBV5-4 to TRBJ2-5; maybe TRBD2 (7 bases). Germline CDR1 and CDR2: SGHNT and YYREEE (reference sequence). The CDR3 has 14 amino acids. V shed 2 bases and J shed 5 bases, with 13 bases lying between them. CDR3 coding DNA: TGTGCCAGCAGCTTACCAGGGGAGGGTGAGACCCAGTACTTC. Translation gives CASSLPGEGETQYF.

In this sample, this clone turned up a few times. CDR3 region: CASSPRDRGRFGELFF. Written as DNA, the CDR3 is TGCGCCAGCAGCCCCCGGGACAGGGGGCGGTTCGGGGAGCTGTTTTTT. This chain joins TRBV4-3 and TRBJ2-2; 12 bases map to TRBD1. The germline gives CDR1 LGHNA, CDR2 YSLEER. After removal of 4 bases from V and 7 bases from J, the junction contained 7 bases not matched to a gene. CDR3 length: 16 amino acids.

The gene calls are TRBV19 and TRBJ2-5; TRBD2 might be the D (6 bases). Looked up from germline, CDR1 is LNHDA and CDR2 is SQIVND (reference sequence). The CDR3 is made up of 14 amino acids. Trimming pared 6 bases from V and 0 bases from J, leaving 11 bases between. CDR3 region: CASREGRYQETQYF. CDR3 bases: TGTGCCAGTAGGGAAGGGAGGTACCAAGAGACCCAGTACTTC.

The rearrangement links TRBV6-5 to TRBJ1-2, with D unclear. Germline V gives CDR1 MNHEY, CDR2 SVGAGI. Trimming pared 2 bases from V and 5 bases from J, leaving 9 bases between. This CDR3 is 13 amino acids long. CDR3 coding DNA: TGTGCCAGCAGTTACCTTGCCGAGTATGGCTACACCTTC. As protein: CASSYLAEYGYTF.

This sequence joins TRBV5-5 and TRBJ2-5, with no clear D. The length of the CDR3 is 13 residues. Germline loops: CDR1 SGHKS, CDR2 YYEKEE (reference sequence). V was pared by 1 base and J by 3 bases, with 7 bases between. The CDR3 nucleotides read TGTGCCAGCAGCTTGATGTCAGAAGAGACCCAGTACTTC. Translation gives CASSLMSEETQYF.

The rearrangement joins TRBV6-5 to TRBJ1-5, with D perhaps matching TRBD1 (5 bases). Germline V gene lookup returns CDR1 MNHEY and CDR2 SVGAGI. There are 16 residues in the CDR3. V dropped 0 bases and J dropped 1 base, with 10 bases sitting between them. DNA of the CDR3: TGTGCCAGCAGTTACTCGGCGGGGGGAAGCAATCAGCCCCAGCATTTT. This sequence encodes CASSYSAGGSNQPQHF.

This clone was seen a few times. DNA for the CDR3: TGTGCCAGCAGCTTAAGGGGGTCTCCTGAAGCTTTCTTT. Its protein is CASSLRGSPEAFF. The rearrangement joins TRBV7-2 to TRBJ1-1, with a tentative D call TRBD1 (6 bases). The germline CDR1 and CDR2 sequences are SGHTA and FQGNSA. Deletions cut 2 bases from V and 6 bases from J, with 10 bases between. The CDR3 length is 13 residues.

This clone came up a few times. The chain uses TRBV18 and TRBJ2-7; tentative D call: TRBD1 (5 bases). Trimming took 4 bases from V and 0 from J, leaving 13 bases between them. This CDR3 has 15 amino acids. Germline V gene data show CDR1 as KGHSH and CDR2 as LQKENI. CDR3 DNA: TGTGCCAGCTCACAAGAGACAGTACTCTCCTACGAGCAGTACTTC. The encoded protein is CASSQETVLSYEQYF.

This clone was observed a few times. The chain has TRBV19 and TRBJ1-1; 12 bases line up with TRBD1. The CDR3 runs 17 residues. Germline CDR1 is LNHDA and CDR2 is SQIVND (reference sequence). V lost 6 bases, J lost 6 bases, and 14 bases stayed unmatched. CDR3: CASSTRDRGLFLAEAFF. CDR3 nucleotide sequence: TGTGCCAGTAGCACTAGGGACAGGGGGCTCTTTTTGGCTGAAGCTTTCTTT.

The rearrangement uses TRBV5-4 and TRBJ1-2; D is possibly TRBD1 (6 bases). V was shortened by 6 bases and J by 1 base, with 19 bases between the two germline ends. The CDR3 is made up of 16 amino acids. Germline loops: CDR1 SGHNT, CDR2 YYREEE (reference sequence). CDR3 region: CASTSRRGAVNYGYTF. CDR3 sequence (DNA): TGTGCCAGCACCTCGCGCCGGGGGGCAGTTAACTATGGCTACACCTTC.

This clone was found a few times. J is TRBJ2-3 and V is TRBV19; perhaps TRBD2 as D (7 bases). Germline assignment: CDR1 LNHDA and CDR2 SQIVND (reference sequence). Deletions cut 3 bases from V and 2 bases from J, with 15 bases between. The CDR3 covers 16 residues. The CDR3 loop reads CASSIWGGRPTDTQYF. CDR3 coding DNA: TGTGCCAGTAGTATCTGGGGGGGGCGGCCCACAGATACGCAGTATTTT.

This clone was observed a few times. This chain links TRBV18 with TRBJ2-7; TRBD1 aligns across 11 bases. Looked up from germline, CDR1 is KGHSH and CDR2 is LQKENI. With 7 bases clipped from V and 2 bases from J, the junction kept 4 bases outside the gene matches. The CDR3 is 14 residues long. For the CDR3, the DNA is TGTGCCAGCTTACCGGGACAGGGGGCCTACGAGCAGTACTTC. This codes for CASLPGQGAYEQYF.

This rearrangement joins TRBV21-1 to TRBJ2-7; the table's D call of TRBD1 was not tested on the DNA. TRBV21-1 counts as a pseudogene. CDR3 length: 15 residues. CDR3 sequence: CASGTNDRERYEQYF. The CDR3 DNA reads TGTGCCAGCGGCACAAATGACAGGGAACGGTACGAGCAGTACTTC.

The J gene is TRBJ2-7, the V gene TRBV5-1, with TRBD2 matching 11 bases. With 5 bases clipped from V and 0 bases from J, the junction kept 4 bases outside the gene matches. This CDR3 has 15 residues. Germline V CDR1 and CDR2: SGHRS, YFSETQ. CDR3 protein: CASRGLAGSSYEQYF. The CDR3, as DNA: TGCGCCAGCAGAGGACTAGCGGGCAGCTCCTACGAGCAGTACTTC.